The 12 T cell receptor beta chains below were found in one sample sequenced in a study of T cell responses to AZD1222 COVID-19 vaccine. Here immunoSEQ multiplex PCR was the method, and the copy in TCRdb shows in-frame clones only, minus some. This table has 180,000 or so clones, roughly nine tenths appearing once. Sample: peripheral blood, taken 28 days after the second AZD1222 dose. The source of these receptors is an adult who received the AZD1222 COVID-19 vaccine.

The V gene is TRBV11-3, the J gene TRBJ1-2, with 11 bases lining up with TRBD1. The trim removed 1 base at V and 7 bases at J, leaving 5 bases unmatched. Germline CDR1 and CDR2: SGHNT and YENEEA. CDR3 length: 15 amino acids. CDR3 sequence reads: CASSLGGQGARGYTF. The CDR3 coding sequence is TGTGCCAGCAGCTTAGGAGGACAGGGGGCGCGTGGCTACACCTTC.

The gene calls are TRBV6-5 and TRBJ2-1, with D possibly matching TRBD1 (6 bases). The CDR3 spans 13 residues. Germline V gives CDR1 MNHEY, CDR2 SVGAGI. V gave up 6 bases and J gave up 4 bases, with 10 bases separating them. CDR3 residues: CASRPDSYNEQFF. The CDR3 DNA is TGTGCCAGCAGGCCGGACAGTTACAATGAGCAGTTCTTC.

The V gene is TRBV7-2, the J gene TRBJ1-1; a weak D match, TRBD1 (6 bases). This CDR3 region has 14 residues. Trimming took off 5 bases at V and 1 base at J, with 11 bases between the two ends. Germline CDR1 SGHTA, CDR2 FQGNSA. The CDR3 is CASSHQGQNTEAFF. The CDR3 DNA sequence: TGTGCCAGCAGCCACCAGGGGCAGAACACTGAAGCTTTCTTT. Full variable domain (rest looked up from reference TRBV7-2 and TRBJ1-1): GAGVSQSPSNKVTEKGKDVELRCDPISGHTALYWYRQSLGQGLEFLIYFQGNSAPDKSGLPSDRFSAERTGGSVSTLTIQRTQQEDSAVYLCASSHQGQNTEAFFGQGTRLTVV.

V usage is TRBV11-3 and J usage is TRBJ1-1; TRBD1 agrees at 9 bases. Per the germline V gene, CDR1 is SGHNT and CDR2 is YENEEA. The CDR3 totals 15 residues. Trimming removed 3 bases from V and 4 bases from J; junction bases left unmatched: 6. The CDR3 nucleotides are TGTGCCAGCAGCTTTTCGGGACAGGGTAGCACTGAAGCTTTCTTT. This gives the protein CASSFSGQGSTEAFF. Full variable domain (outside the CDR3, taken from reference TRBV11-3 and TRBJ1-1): EAGVVQSPRYKIIEKKQPVAFWCNPISGHNTLYWYLQNLGQGPELLIRYENEEAVDDSQLPKDRFSAERLKGVDSTLKIQPAELGDSAVYLCASSFSGQGSTEAFFGQGTRLTVV.

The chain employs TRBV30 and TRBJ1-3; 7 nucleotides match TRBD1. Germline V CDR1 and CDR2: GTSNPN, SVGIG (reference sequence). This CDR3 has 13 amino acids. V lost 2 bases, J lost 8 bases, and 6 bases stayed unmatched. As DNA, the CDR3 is TGTGCCTGGAGTTTGAGGGGGCTGCACACCATATATTTT. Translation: CAWSLRGLHTIYF.

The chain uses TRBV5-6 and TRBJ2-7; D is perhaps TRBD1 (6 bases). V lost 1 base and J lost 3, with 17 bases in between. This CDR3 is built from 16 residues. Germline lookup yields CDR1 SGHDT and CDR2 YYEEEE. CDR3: CASSLLQGGSLYEQYF. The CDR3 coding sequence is TGTGCCAGCAGCTTGCTACAGGGTGGATCCCTCTACGAGCAGTACTTC. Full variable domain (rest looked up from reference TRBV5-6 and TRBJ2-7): DAGVTQSPTHLIKTRGQQVTLRCSPKSGHDTVSWYQQALGQGPQFIFQYYEEEERQRGNFPDRFSGHQFPNYSSELNVNALLLGDSALYLCASSLLQGGSLYEQYFGPGTRLTVT.

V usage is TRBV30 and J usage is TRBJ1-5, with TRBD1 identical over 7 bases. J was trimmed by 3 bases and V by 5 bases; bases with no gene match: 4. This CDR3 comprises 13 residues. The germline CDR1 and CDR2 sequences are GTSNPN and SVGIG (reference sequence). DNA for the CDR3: TGTGCCTGGGCGACAGGGCCCAATCAGCCCCAGCATTTT. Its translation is CAWATGPNQPQHF.

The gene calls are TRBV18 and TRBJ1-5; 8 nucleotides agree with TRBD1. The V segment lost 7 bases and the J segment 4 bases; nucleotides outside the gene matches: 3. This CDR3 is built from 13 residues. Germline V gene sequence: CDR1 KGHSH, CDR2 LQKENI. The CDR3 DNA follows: TGTGCCAGCTGGGACAGGCTAAATCAGCCCCAGCATTTT. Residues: CASWDRLNQPQHF.

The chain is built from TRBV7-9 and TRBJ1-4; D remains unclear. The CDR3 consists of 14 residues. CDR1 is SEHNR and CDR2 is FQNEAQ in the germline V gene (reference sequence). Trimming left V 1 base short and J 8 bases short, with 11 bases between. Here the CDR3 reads CASSLVGPGEKLFF. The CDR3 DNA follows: TGTGCCAGCAGCTTAGTGGGCCCGGGCGAAAAACTGTTTTTT.

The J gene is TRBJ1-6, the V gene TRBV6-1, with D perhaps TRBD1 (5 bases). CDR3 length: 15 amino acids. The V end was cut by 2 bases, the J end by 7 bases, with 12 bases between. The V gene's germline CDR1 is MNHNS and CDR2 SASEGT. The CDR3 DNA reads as TGTGCCAGCAGTGAACGGGGCTGGGGGAATTCACCCCTCCACTTT. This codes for CASSERGWGNSPLHF.

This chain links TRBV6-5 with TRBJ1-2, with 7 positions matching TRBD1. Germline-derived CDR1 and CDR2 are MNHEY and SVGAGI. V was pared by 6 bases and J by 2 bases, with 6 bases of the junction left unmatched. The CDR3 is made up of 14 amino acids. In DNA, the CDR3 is TGTGCCAGCAGCCCGACAGGGTTGAACTATGGCTACACCTTC. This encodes CASSPTGLNYGYTF.

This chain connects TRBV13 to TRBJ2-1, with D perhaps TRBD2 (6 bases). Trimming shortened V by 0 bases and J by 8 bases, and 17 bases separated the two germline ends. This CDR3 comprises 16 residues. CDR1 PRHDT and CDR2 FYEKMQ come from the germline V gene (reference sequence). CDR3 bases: TGTGCCAGCAGCTTAGGCAGGTCGGGAGTGATCGATGAGCAGTTCTTC. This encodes CASSLGRSGVIDEQFF.